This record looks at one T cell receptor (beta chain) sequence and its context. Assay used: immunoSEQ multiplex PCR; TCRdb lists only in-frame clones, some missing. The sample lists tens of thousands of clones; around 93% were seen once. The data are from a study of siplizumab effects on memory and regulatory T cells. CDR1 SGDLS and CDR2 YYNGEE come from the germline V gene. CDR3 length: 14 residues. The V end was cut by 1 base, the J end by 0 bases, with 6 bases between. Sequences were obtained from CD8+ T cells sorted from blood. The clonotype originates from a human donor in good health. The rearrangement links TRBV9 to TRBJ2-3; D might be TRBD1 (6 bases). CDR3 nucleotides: TGTGCCAGCAGCGTACAGGGGAGCACAGATACGCAGTATTTT. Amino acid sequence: CASSVQGSTDTQYF.